This TCR beta chain is from a study of T cell repertoires in cytomegalovirus infection. Study background: Public TCR beta signatures provided an indication of both CMV infection and a matching HLA type. Study conclusions and caveats: HLA-C-restricted CMV clonotypes gave the most frequent clonotype in two of eight donors. Cumulative frequency (of public TCR beta family members) identified carriers of CMV plus the relevant HLA.

TCRdb reprocessed the reads via MiXCR and lists one record per CDR3 protein. Of around 120,000 distinct CDR3 sequences listed, approximately 9.2% are singletons. As regards this clonotype: Its antigen is unidentified.

V gave up 4 bases and J gave up 2 bases, with 14 bases separating them. Germline V gene sequence: CDR1 SGHRS, CDR2 YFSETQ. The CDR3 is 15 residues long. The chain links TRBV5-1 to TRBJ2-3; D may match TRBD1 or TRBD2 (5 bases each). The specimen was PBMCs. The source is a human donor in good health (CMV status not recorded). Some clones in this sample may be carry-over from other donors' samples. The CDR3 region is CASSGTSLSTDTQYF. CDR3 bases: TGCGCCAGCAGCGGGACGTCCCTTTCCACAGATACGCAGTATTTT.